This T cell receptor (beta chain) was sequenced for a study of regulatory T cells in long-lasting Graves disease. Documented time point: persistent/refractory GD, antithyroid drugs over 5 years with positive TRAb. Making the TCR library involved RNA that had been extracted from PBMCs. This clonotype has only a few counts. Relying on iRepertoire HTBI primers and Arm-PCR of CDR3 regions, the team built TCR beta libraries. TCRdb processed the multiplex PCR reads anew with MiXCR; each CDR3 protein has one entry. The sample comprises roughly 430,000 distinct CDR3 sequences, roughly 21% of which are singletons, and about 13% rests with the top ten. This CDR3 has 14 residues. Germline CDR1 SQVTM, CDR2 ANQGSEA. V lost 5 bases and J 4 bases, leaving 15 bases between the germline ends.

The sequencing used peripheral blood mononuclear cells (PBMCs), collected when the disease was refractory, from a patient treated with antithyroid drugs. This clonotype was obtained from a female donor with Graves disease. The chain links TRBV29-1 to TRBJ2-1; D call uncertain. The CDR3 sequence: CSVHWVGYYNEQFF. The DNA for the CDR3 is TGCAGCGTTCACTGGGTTGGGTATTACAATGAGCAGTTCTTC.